The clone carrying this TCR beta chain was counted a single time. This CDR3 contains 12 residues. Trimming pared 7 bases from V and 2 bases from J, leaving 9 bases between. Germline lookup yields CDR1 SNHLY and CDR2 FYNNEI. Authors' methods: How many nucleated cells were present was estimated from reference gene primer amplification. Clones were sequenced by immunoSEQ multiplex PCR, and TCRdb holds only the in-frame ones, with some missing. V and J calls and clone size come straight from that table; D and trimming were deduced from the DNA. The sample lists approximately 180,000 clones; approximately 83% were seen once. The sample is drawn from a study of blood T cell repertoires in COVID-19. Study information: Acute and convalescent COVID-19 samples came from the United States, Italy and Spain. In each case, the material was cDNA or gDNA derived from T cells, B-cell-depleted T cells, or PBMCs.

Sequenced material: peripheral blood. This sequence joins TRBV2 and TRBJ2-7; possible D gene TRBD2, 6 bases. This receptor was taken from a human donor with active or convalescent COVID-19. The donor label of this sample is uncertain. The CDR3 spells CASNRGTYEQYF. CDR3 nucleotide sequence: TGTGCCAGCAACCGGGGGACCTACGAGCAGTACTTC.